This is a list of T cell receptor beta chains from one sample in a study of spatial heterogeneity in lung cancer. TCRdb passed the 5' RACE reads through MiXCR, listing each CDR3 protein once. The sample has more than 80,000 distinct CDR3 sequences; more than 10% are singletons. Sequences were derived from PBMCs, sampled at surgery. These receptors were obtained from a male donor with early-stage non-small cell lung cancer. Both conserved end residues are part of each CDR3. Fields, in order: J gene, D gene, V gene, clone size, CDR3 protein. A D gene is named only where the DNA matches it firmly. Clone sizes are given selectively: once, few, many, or a class where the clone is expanded.

>TRBJ1-3|-|TRBV14|-
CASSQAEFNSGNTIYF
>TRBJ2-3|TRBD2|TRBV3-1|-
CASSQAGTSDTDTQYF
>TRBJ2-3|-|TRBV7-8|few
CASSTQDTQYF
>TRBJ2-3|TRBD2|TRBV27|-
CASSFRTSGSGDTQYF
>TRBJ2-5|-|TRBV14|many
CASSQEETQYF
>TRBJ2-5|TRBD1|TRBV7-3|few
CASSSLAEAAGQGNQETQYF
>TRBJ1-3|TRBD1|TRBV7-9|-
CASSSDLRDRAHTIYF
>TRBJ2-5|-|TRBV10-3|few
CATQNMGRQETQYF
>TRBJ2-1|TRBD2|TRBV2|-
CASSARTGGPWEQFF
>TRBJ2-1|TRBD2|TRBV20-1|-
CSATRLAGVTRSGNEQFF
>TRBJ2-5|TRBD1|TRBV27|-
CASSIDRGPQETQYF
>TRBJ1-5|-|TRBV5-6|few
CASSLVGDGQPQHF
>TRBJ1-5|-|TRBV20-1|few
CSARKAGGAPAYNQPQHF
>TRBJ1-4|-|TRBV7-9|few
CASSARTETNEKLFF
>TRBJ1-1|-|TRBV12-3/TRBV12-4|-
CASSFFTEAFF
>TRBJ1-2|-|TRBV19|many
CASSSNTRVLNYGYTF
>TRBJ1-6|TRBD1|TRBV5-4|-
CASSRDRDQSPLHF
>TRBJ1-6|TRBD1|TRBV25-1|few
CASTKGGSGTANSPLHF
>TRBJ2-7|TRBD2|TRBV12-3/TRBV12-4|many
CATAGGVPYEQYF
>TRBJ2-2|TRBD2|TRBV5-5|many
CASSRLAGAGTGELFF
>TRBJ2-5|-|TRBV28|many
CASSSLQGVQETQYF
>TRBJ2-2|TRBD1|TRBV20-1|few
CKTRQGVTGELFF
>TRBJ2-1|-|TRBV20-1|-
CSARDGKPRGYNEQFF
>TRBJ2-7|-|TRBV20-1|-
CSARPQAYEQYF
>TRBJ2-5|-|TRBV10-3|few
CAIKPGRDQETQYF
>TRBJ1-5|-|TRBV3-1|many
CASSQDRGQPQHF
>TRBJ2-1|TRBD2|TRBV30|few
CAWSVLGTSGHSQFF
>TRBJ2-4|-|TRBV7-2|many
CASSLDTRNIQYF
>TRBJ1-1|-|TRBV28|-
CASRDVSEAFF
>TRBJ2-1|-|TRBV12-3/TRBV12-4|-
CASSLLPGSYNEQFF
>TRBJ1-2|-|TRBV7-2|few
CASSLATGGGYTF
>TRBJ2-3|TRBD2|TRBV28|many
CASSPGTSGTDTQYF
>TRBJ2-3|-|TRBV28|-
CASSYLGARTDTQYF
>TRBJ2-1|-|TRBV7-2|-
CASSPTGGVFNEQFF
>TRBJ2-5|TRBD2|TRBV7-2|-
CASSLSSASGQETQYF
>TRBJ2-6|-|TRBV5-6|few
CASSRESSGANVLTF
>TRBJ1-5|-|TRBV5-1|-
CASSLAGNNQPQHF
>TRBJ1-1|TRBD1|TRBV30|-
CAWKRLTGQGDTEAFF
>TRBJ2-6|-|TRBV3-1|-
CASSHGANVLTF
>TRBJ2-7|TRBD1|TRBV9|-
CASSVGQGQGAHEQYF
>TRBJ1-5|-|TRBV27|-
CASSLYQDQPQHF
>TRBJ1-1|-|TRBV29-1|few
CSVKTMNTEAFF
>TRBJ1-6|TRBD1|TRBV10-3|-
CAIRVDRDDSPLHF
>TRBJ2-7|TRBD1|TRBV9|many
CASSPGQSYEQYF
>TRBJ2-2|TRBD2|TRBV2|many
CASSGLAGNTGELFF
>TRBJ2-4|TRBD2|TRBV5-6|many
CASSPGLAVNIQYF